The entry that follows covers one TCR beta chain sequence. The antigen is not known. Trimming removed 4 bases from V and 2 bases from J; junction bases left unmatched: 17. Germline loops: CDR1 KGHSY, CDR2 FQNENV. The CDR3 contains 19 residues. The sample originates from a study of T cell responses to AZD1222 COVID-19 vaccine. Study findings and constraints: Across spike, vaccine-associated CD4 TCRs were found, dominant at 160-218 and 743-854. Increases in Spike-specific TCR breadth and depth were seen after two AZD1222 doses. Only a handful of AZD1222 recipients, several in all, had baseline seropositivity. Clonal diversity was possibly underestimated; the donors were predominantly white British and more often female.

The protocol was immunoSEQ multiplex PCR, while the TCRdb copy is restricted to in-frame clones and leaves out a portion. The table lists about 100,000 clones, 85% to 90% of them singletons. V is TRBV16 and J is TRBJ2-7; 10 nucleotides align to TRBD1. The sample consisted of peripheral blood, taken on day 0 of AZD1222 vaccination. The TCR sequence derives from an adult in good health. CDR3 nucleotides: TGTGCCAGCAGCCCCAGACCCTCGACCGGGACAGGGGTAACCTACGAGCAGTACTTC. It codes for CASSPRPSTGTGVTYEQYF.